Listed below are T cell receptor beta chains from one sample, sequenced in a study of T cell repertoires in cytomegalovirus infection. TCRdb reprocessed the reads via MiXCR and lists one record per CDR3 protein. Here the sample spans hundreds of thousands of distinct CDR3 sequences, roughly a quarter being singletons. Sequencing used CD8+ T cells from PBMCs. The source of these receptors is a human donor in good health (CMV status not recorded). Some clones in this sample may be carry-over from other donors' samples. Both conserved end residues are part of each CDR3. D genes are given only for firm matches. Size is stated for part of the rows, as once, few or many counts, or as a class when the clone is expanded.

length | D | J | size | V | CDR3 | DNA
16 | TRBD1 | TRBJ1-2 | few | TRBV29-1 | CSVETGRGSLYYGYTF | TGCAGCGTCGAGACAGGGCGGGGATCACTGTACTATGGCTACACCTTC
15 | TRBD2 | TRBJ2-1 | NA | TRBV6-2/TRBV6-3 | CASSYSPGGPDEQFF | TGTGCCAGCAGTTACTCTCCGGGGGGGCCCGATGAGCAGTTCTTC
18 | TRBD1 | TRBJ2-3 | many | TRBV2 | CASSENPRDRGWADTQYF | TGTGCCAGCAGTGAAAACCCCCGGGACAGGGGGTGGGCAGATACGCAGTATTTT
17 | TRBD1 | TRBJ2-2 | few | TRBV7-3 | CASSQQPTGANTGELFF | TGTGCCAGCAGCCAACAGCCAACAGGGGCGAACACCGGGGAGCTGTTTTTT
11 | NA | TRBJ2-3 | many | TRBV12-3/TRBV12-4 | CASTTDTTQYF | TGTGCCAGCACCACCGACACCACGCAGTATTTT
14 | NA | TRBJ1-1 | many | TRBV6-2/TRBV6-3 | CASSYSNPLTEAFF | TGTGCCAGCAGTTACTCGAATCCCCTTACTGAAGCTTTCTTT
13 | NA | TRBJ1-5 | few | TRBV5-6 | CASSLPGHQPQHF | TGTGCCAGCAGCTTACCCGGACATCAGCCCCAGCATTTT
15 | TRBD1 | TRBJ1-2 | once | TRBV27 | CASSFKPTGPGGYTF | TGTGCCAGCAGTTTCAAACCGACAGGGCCGGGTGGCTACACCTTC
15 | TRBD1 | TRBJ1-2 | many | TRBV7-8 | CASSPGTGEFYGYTF | TGTGCCAGCAGCCCCGGGACAGGAGAATTCTATGGCTACACCTTC
15 | NA | TRBJ1-1 | few | TRBV4-1 | CASSHSIQGSTEAFF | TGCGCCAGCAGCCACTCGATCCAGGGAAGCACTGAAGCTTTCTTT
15 | NA | TRBJ2-1 | few | TRBV7-6 | CASPQGAGALEEQFF | TGTGCCAGCCCCCAAGGAGCAGGGGCCCTAGAAGAGCAGTTCTTC
12 | NA | TRBJ1-2 | NA | TRBV7-4 | CASSTGLPGYTF | TGTGCCAGCAGCACCGGCCTACCGGGCTACACCTTC
12 | NA | TRBJ2-2 | many | TRBV11-1 | CAIHRGAGELFF | TGTGCCATCCACCGGGGAGCCGGGGAGCTGTTTTTT
12 | NA | TRBJ1-5 | few | TRBV28 | CASVSGNQPQHF | TGTGCCAGCGTCTCGGGGAATCAGCCCCAGCATTTT
12 | NA | TRBJ2-7 | few | TRBV6-2/TRBV6-3 | CASSKFGYEQYF | TGTGCCAGCAGTAAATTCGGATACGAGCAGTACTTC
18 | TRBD2 | TRBJ2-1 | many | TRBV7-3 | CASSPTSGGPPSYNEQFF | TGTGCCAGCAGCCCCACCAGCGGGGGGCCACCTTCCTACAATGAGCAGTTCTTC
14 | NA | TRBJ2-3 | many | TRBV7-6 | CASSLGWPADTQYF | TGTGCCAGCAGCTTAGGGTGGCCGGCAGATACGCAGTATTTT
16 | TRBD1 | TRBJ2-7 | many | TRBV7-9 | CASSSTGTGAHHEQYF | TGTGCCAGCAGCTCCACAGGGACAGGGGCCCACCACGAGCAGTACTTC
14 | NA | TRBJ2-3 | few | TRBV28 | CASSLEFGTDTQYF | TGTGCCAGCAGTTTAGAGTTCGGAACAGATACGCAGTATTTT
16 | NA | TRBJ2-1 | NA | TRBV20-1 | CSARVDPGRSYNEQFF | TGCAGTGCTAGAGTTGATCCCGGAAGGTCCTACAATGAGCAGTTCTTC
12 | NA | TRBJ2-1 | many | TRBV12-3/TRBV12-4 | CASSLRWDEQFF | TGTGCCAGCAGTTTAAGGTGGGATGAGCAGTTCTTC
17 | TRBD2 | TRBJ2-1 | few | TRBV6-2/TRBV6-3 | CASSYAAGGPPYNEQFF | TGTGCCAGCAGTTACGCAGCGGGGGGCCCACCCTACAATGAGCAGTTCTTC
14 | NA | TRBJ1-5 | NA | TRBV20-1 | CSARDAGVEQPQHF | TGCAGTGCTAGAGATGCAGGGGTGGAGCAGCCCCAGCATTTT
17 | NA | TRBJ2-2 | NA | TRBV6-2/TRBV6-3 | CASLSYGGPSDTGELFF | TGTGCCAGCCTGAGCTATGGAGGACCTTCGGACACCGGGGAGCTGTTTTTT
16 | NA | TRBJ2-1 | NA | TRBV27 | CASSPRGPSSYNEQFF | TGTGCCAGCAGCCCTCGGGGGCCGAGCTCCTACAATGAGCAGTTCTTC
12 | NA | TRBJ1-5 | once | TRBV7-9 | CASSSPTQPQHF | TGTGCCAGCAGCTCCCCCACTCAGCCCCAGCATTTT
12 | NA | TRBJ1-2 | NA | TRBV29-1 | CSVEEDLGSYTF | TGCAGCGTTGAGGAGGACCTTGGCAGCTACACCTTC
14 | NA | TRBJ2-7 | few | TRBV5-6 | CASSLVGSHYEQYF | TGTGCCAGCAGCTTGGTGGGATCCCACTACGAGCAGTACTTC
14 | NA | TRBJ1-1 | NA | TRBV29-1 | CSVDVTLLNTEAFF | TGCAGCGTTGATGTGACATTATTGAACACTGAAGCTTTCTTT
15 | NA | TRBJ1-1 | NA | TRBV9 | CASSVDSGGITEAFF | TGTGCCAGCAGCGTAGATTCTGGGGGCATCACTGAAGCTTTCTTT
16 | NA | TRBJ1-4 | NA | TRBV4-2 | CASSQDLWGVNEKLFF | TGTGCCAGCAGCCAAGATCTTTGGGGGGTCAATGAAAAACTGTTTTTT
15 | NA | TRBJ2-1 | NA | TRBV19 | CASSPEAGLYNEQFF | TGTGCCAGTAGCCCCGAAGCGGGCCTTTACAATGAGCAGTTCTTC
14 | TRBD2 | TRBJ2-1 | few | TRBV29-1 | CSVVISGDRNEQFF | TGCAGCGTTGTGATCAGCGGGGATCGGAATGAGCAGTTCTTC
16 | TRBD1 | TRBJ2-2 | NA | TRBV20-1 | CSARDWDRGDTGELFF | TGCAGTGCTAGAGATTGGGACAGGGGGGACACCGGGGAGCTGTTTTTT
14 | NA | TRBJ2-3 | NA | TRBV14 | CASSQRLSTDTQYF | TGTGCCAGCAGCCAAAGACTGAGCACAGATACGCAGTATTTT
15 | TRBD1 | TRBJ1-2 | NA | TRBV20-1 | CSARAPTGALYGYTF | TGCAGTGCTAGAGCGCCTACAGGGGCGCTCTATGGCTACACCTTC
18 | TRBD1 | TRBJ1-6 | few | TRBV7-8 | CASSSDRAVNLNNSPLHF | TGTGCCAGCAGCTCTGACAGGGCTGTAAACTTGAATAATTCACCCCTCCACTTT
15 | TRBD1 | TRBJ1-2 | few | TRBV27 | CASTSIGGTNYGYTF | TGTGCCAGCACCTCGATAGGGGGCACTAACTATGGCTACACCTTC
13 | NA | TRBJ2-1 | NA | TRBV24-1 | CATSWGEDNEQFF | TGTGCCACCAGTTGGGGGGAGGACAATGAGCAGTTCTTC
20 | TRBD2 | TRBJ2-2 | few | TRBV9 | CASSVPHDLAGGLWTGELFF | TGTGCCAGCAGCGTCCCCCACGATCTAGCGGGGGGACTGTGGACCGGGGAGCTGTTTTTT
16 | TRBD1 | TRBJ2-5 | many | TRBV7-2 | CASSAPGQGMRETQYF | TGTGCCAGCAGCGCCCCGGGACAGGGGATGCGAGAGACCCAGTACTTC
16 | TRBD2 | TRBJ2-1 | many | TRBV6-5 | CASSLKSGGAKDEQFF | TGTGCCAGCAGTTTAAAGAGCGGGGGGGCCAAGGATGAGCAGTTCTTC
14 | TRBD1 | TRBJ1-2 | many | TRBV7-2 | CASSVTGVGYGYTF | TGTGCCAGCAGCGTCACAGGGGTCGGCTATGGCTACACCTTC
14 | NA | TRBJ1-1 | NA | TRBV3-1 | CASSQEREYTEAFF | TGTGCCAGCAGCCAAGAAAGAGAATACACTGAAGCTTTCTTT
11 | NA | TRBJ2-2 | many | TRBV28 | CASSRGRKLFF | TGTGCCAGCAGCAGGGGCCGGAAGCTGTTTTTT
14 | NA | TRBJ1-5 | few | TRBV25-1 | CASWGGLSNQPQHF | TGTGCCAGCTGGGGAGGCCTCAGCAATCAGCCCCAGCATTTT